This is a list of T cell receptor beta chains from one sample in a study of T cells expressing NK-cell markers. Using the 5' RACE reads, TCRdb records one entry per CDR3 protein without DNA. The sample totals 500,000 to 700,000 distinct CDR3 sequences. Source material: blood T cells: a sorted CD56 or NKG2C T cell subset, CD4+ or CD8+ T cells, or bulk PBMC T cells (not recorded which). The receptor set was obtained from a man between 18 and 29 years old in good health. CDR3s include the opening cysteine and the closing phenylalanine or tryptophan.

TRBJ2-1 TRBV5-5 CASSLGLVGEQFF
TRBJ1-2 TRBV6-4 CASSDGDYGYTF
TRBJ2-3 TRBV6-5 CASSYSSVGSGRATDTQYF
TRBJ1-1 TRBV7-9 CASNTFGNTEAFF
TRBJ2-1 TRBV11-2 CASSLVDGFNEQFF
TRBJ1-5 TRBV19 CASCWRGQDQPQHF
TRBJ2-5 TRBV5-1 CASSLAGSYQETQYF
TRBJ2-1 TRBV7-8 CASSPQTGGIAYNEQFF
TRBJ1-2 TRBV6-5 CASSYSKPMANYGYTF
TRBJ1-2 TRBV2 CARSRQEDYGYTF
TRBJ2-5 TRBV7-2 CASSSDPTVWETQYF
TRBJ1-1 TRBV11-2 CASRGVDTEAFF
TRBJ2-3 TRBV29-1 CSVPLGPDTQYF
TRBJ2-7 TRBV7-8 CASSLDTGYYEQYF
TRBJ2-5 TRBV18 CASSGSEGWTQYF
TRBJ2-1 TRBV7-2 CASSLFSGRVNEQFF
TRBJ2-1 TRBV12-3/TRBV12-4 CASSLWVGVNEQFF
TRBJ2-1 TRBV29-1 CSVEDPGPPEEQFF
TRBJ2-3 TRBV12-3/TRBV12-4 CASSPSLYRNTQYF
TRBJ1-5 TRBV12-3/TRBV12-4 CASSFNQGTQPQHF
TRBJ1-1 TRBV5-1 CASSADRENTEAFF
TRBJ2-5 TRBV6-2/TRBV6-3 CASSEPGHQETQYF
TRBJ1-5 TRBV7-9 CASSLGERGGNQPQHF
TRBJ1-1 TRBV7-9 CASSLAWGDSFEAFF
TRBJ2-1 TRBV28 CASSSRLVYNEQFF
TRBJ1-2 TRBV12-3/TRBV12-4 CASSLRSLRNYGYTF
TRBJ1-1 TRBV6-5 CASNVGDEAFF
TRBJ2-3 TRBV6-5 CASSFRDRGVDTQYF
TRBJ1-4 TRBV5-1 CASRRDRGNEKLFF
TRBJ2-1 TRBV29-1 CSAAQARRHNEQFF
TRBJ1-1 TRBV12-3/TRBV12-4 CASSPPNSIEAFF
TRBJ2-1 TRBV20-1 CSARALGLYNEQFF
TRBJ2-5 TRBV6-2/TRBV6-3 CASRPRWEVKETQYF
TRBJ2-5 TRBV20-1 CSAQEARATKTQYF
TRBJ2-7 TRBV27 CASSPRGGYEQYF
TRBJ2-3 TRBV7-9 CASRPSGATTDTQYF
TRBJ2-2 TRBV6-5 CASSYSIPGGRNTGELFF
TRBJ2-1 TRBV5-1 CASRALLHPKQFF
TRBJ2-7 TRBV5-1 CASSSDGIRLYEQYF
TRBJ2-5 TRBV20-1 CSATGYSETQYF
TRBJ2-3 TRBV6-5 CASSSSSGSRDTQYF
TRBJ1-5 TRBV5-6 CASSLGSTVMQPQHF
TRBJ2-6 TRBV9 CASSDVGANVLTF
TRBJ1-3 TRBV11-2 CASSLWGPDTIYF
TRBJ2-7 TRBV2 CASVTGGYEQYF
TRBJ2-7 TRBV6-2/TRBV6-3 CASSYLELAGTTYEQYF
TRBJ2-7 TRBV7-9 CASSSPTGGTSGQYF
TRBJ2-1 TRBV7-2 CASSLTSGTPYNEQFF
TRBJ2-1 TRBV29-1 CSVENRDISRNEQFF
TRBJ2-7 TRBV6-5 CASSYSGLAAYEQYF
TRBJ2-1 TRBV10-2 CASSDGQNLDNEQFF
TRBJ2-5 TRBV13 CASSLGPDPGETQYF
TRBJ2-3 TRBV15 CATSRGAGDATYSSTDTQYF
TRBJ1-6 TRBV27 CASSLSVGGSASPLHF